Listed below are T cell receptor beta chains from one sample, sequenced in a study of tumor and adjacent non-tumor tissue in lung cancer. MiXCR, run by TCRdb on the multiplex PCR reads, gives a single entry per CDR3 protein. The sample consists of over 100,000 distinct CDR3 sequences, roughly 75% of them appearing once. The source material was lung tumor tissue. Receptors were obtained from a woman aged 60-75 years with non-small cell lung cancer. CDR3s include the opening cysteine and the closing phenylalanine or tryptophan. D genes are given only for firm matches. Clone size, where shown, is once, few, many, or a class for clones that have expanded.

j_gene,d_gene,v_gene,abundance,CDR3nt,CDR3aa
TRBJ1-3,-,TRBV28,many,TGTGCCAGCAGTTTCCGGAACTCTGGAAACACCATATATTTT,CASSFRNSGNTIYF
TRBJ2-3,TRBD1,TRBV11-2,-,TGTGCCATCAGCGCCATCGGGACAGCCACAGATACGCAGTATTTT,CAISAIGTATDTQYF
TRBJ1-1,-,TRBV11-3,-,TGTGCCAGCAAGGGGGATAAAGACACTGAAACCTTCTTT,CASKGDKDTETFF
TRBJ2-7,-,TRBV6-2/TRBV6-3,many,TGTGCCAGCAGTAGACAGGAATCCTACGAGCAGTACTTC,CASSRQESYEQYF
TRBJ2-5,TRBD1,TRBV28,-,TGTTCCAGCAATCGGGACAGGACTATTAATGAGACCCAGTACTTC,CSSNRDRTINETQYF
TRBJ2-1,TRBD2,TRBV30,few,TGTGCCTGGAGTGTACCCGGCGGGGGGGCGAATGAGCAGTTCTTC,CAWSVPGGGANEQFF
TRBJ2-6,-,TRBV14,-,TGTGCCAGCAGCTCTTTTAGCTCTGGGGCCAACGTCCTGACTTTC,CASSSFSSGANVLTF
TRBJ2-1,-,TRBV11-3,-,TGTGCCAGTAGCTTAGAGTTAACTAGCTGTAGCCACAATGAGCAGTTCTTC,CASSLELTSCSHNEQFF
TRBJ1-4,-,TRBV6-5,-,TGTGCCAGCGCTCTGTCTCAGGGGCCACTTAATGAAATACTGTTTTTC,CASALSQGPLNEILFF
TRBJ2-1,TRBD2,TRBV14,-,TGTGCCAGCAGCCAAGGCCCCCGCCCGGGACTATCGAAAAGCTCCTACAATGAGCAGTTCTTC,CASSQGPRPGLSKSSYNEQFF